Listed below are T cell receptor beta chains from one sample, sequenced in a study of shared clonotypes between healthy human individuals. Data came from immunoSEQ multiplex PCR; TCRdb stores just in-frame clones and leaves some out. This sample has hundreds of thousands of clones, with more than 95% found just once. Source material: naive CD8+ T cells sorted from blood. All receptors derive from a man younger than 45 in good health. Each CDR3 is given with its conserved first and last residue. The D gene is left open where the match is weak. Rows give clone size only sometimes, using once, few, many, or a class for an expanded clone.

cdr3_nt cdr3_aa d_call v_call clone_size j_call
TGTGCCAGCACGCAGGCCTCAGGGGGAACTGCCTACGAGCAGTACTTC CASTQASGGTAYEQYF TRBD1 TRBV19 - TRBJ2-7
TGTGCCAGCAGCGCGGGACAGGGATCTGGCTACACCTTC CASSAGQGSGYTF TRBD1 TRBV11-2 - TRBJ1-2
TGTGCCAGCAGCTACAGAAGCGGTGAGGGCTCTAGCTCCTACGAGCAGTACTTC CASSYRSGEGSSSYEQYF - TRBV7-6 - TRBJ2-7
TGTGCCAGCAGCTGGCGGGGACCGTCGACCTCCTACAATGAGCAGTTCTTC CASSWRGPSTSYNEQFF - TRBV7-6 - TRBJ2-1
TGTGCCAGCAGCAAAGAAGCTAGCGGTTACAATGAGCAGTTCTTC CASSKEASGYNEQFF TRBD2 TRBV7-9 - TRBJ2-1
TGTGCCAGCCAGGAGCGGGCGTCCCAAGAGACCCAGTACTTC CASQERASQETQYF - TRBV28 - TRBJ2-5
TGTGCCAGCAGCTCCAGACTAGCGGGAACCCACAATGAGCAGTTCTTC CASSSRLAGTHNEQFF TRBD2 TRBV7-7 - TRBJ2-1
TGTGCCAGCTCTCTTAGCGGGAGTACGTACAATGAGCAGTTCTTC CASSLSGSTYNEQFF TRBD2 TRBV18 once TRBJ2-1
TGTGCCAGCAGTTTAGGGTACGAGCAGTACTTC CASSLGYEQYF - TRBV28 - TRBJ2-7
TGTGCCAGCAGCATAGGCAGCACCGGGGAGCTGTTTTTT CASSIGSTGELFF - TRBV9 - TRBJ2-2
TGTGCCAGCTCACCCTTGAAACAGATCCCTGGGGCCAACGTCCTGACTTTC CASSPLKQIPGANVLTF - TRBV18 once TRBJ2-6
TGTGCCAGCAGTTTCGGACTAGCTCAGTTCTTC CASSFGLAQFF TRBD2 TRBV27 - TRBJ2-1
TGCAGCGGGACCAGGGAGAATCAGAACACTGAAGCTTTCTTT CSGTRENQNTEAFF - TRBV29-1 - TRBJ1-1
TGTGCCAGCAGCGTCCAGGGTTTTGAGACCCAGTACTTC CASSVQGFETQYF - TRBV9 - TRBJ2-5
TGCGCCAGCAGCCCCGGACAGGGGTGGGTTGGCTACACCTTC CASSPGQGWVGYTF TRBD1 TRBV4-1 - TRBJ1-2
TGTGCCAGCAGCCAAGAAGACGGTGCAGGTCGTACTGAAGCTTTCTTT CASSQEDGAGRTEAFF - TRBV14 - TRBJ1-1
TGCGCCAGCAGCCAAGGCGATTGGGGGCCCCACTCCTACGAGCAGTACTTC CASSQGDWGPHSYEQYF - TRBV4-1 - TRBJ2-7
TGCGCCAGCAGTGTTTTGTCCCTAGCCCCACCTGAAGCTTTCTTT CASSVLSLAPPEAFF - TRBV10-1 once TRBJ1-1
TGTGCCAGCACTCGTACAGGAAATGAGCAGTTCTTC CASTRTGNEQFF - TRBV18 - TRBJ2-1
TGCGCCAGCGGGAGTTATGGTACCCAAGGAGGATCCTACGAGCAGTACTTC CASGSYGTQGGSYEQYF - TRBV4-3 - TRBJ2-7
TGTGCCAGCAGTTTATTAACTGGTAGCACAGATACGCAGTATTTT CASSLLTGSTDTQYF - TRBV27 - TRBJ2-3
TGTGCCAGCAGCCCCACGGACGGCTCCTACGAGCAGTACTTC CASSPTDGSYEQYF - TRBV7-2 - TRBJ2-7
TGTGCCAGCAGCTTAGGCGGCGGGGTGAACTACGAGCAGTACTTC CASSLGGGVNYEQYF - TRBV13 - TRBJ2-7